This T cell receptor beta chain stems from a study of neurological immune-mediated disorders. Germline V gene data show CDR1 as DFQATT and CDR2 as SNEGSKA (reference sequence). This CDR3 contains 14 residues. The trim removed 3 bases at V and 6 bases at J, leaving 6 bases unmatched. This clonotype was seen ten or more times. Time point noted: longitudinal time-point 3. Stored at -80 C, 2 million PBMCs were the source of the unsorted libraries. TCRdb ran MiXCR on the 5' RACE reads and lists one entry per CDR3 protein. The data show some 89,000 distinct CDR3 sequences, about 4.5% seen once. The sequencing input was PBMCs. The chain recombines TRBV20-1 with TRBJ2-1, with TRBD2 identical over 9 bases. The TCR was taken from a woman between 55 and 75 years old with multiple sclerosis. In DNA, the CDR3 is TGCAGTGCTAGTCAGCGGGGGGTCCTCAATGAGCAGTTCTTC. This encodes CSASQRGVLNEQFF.